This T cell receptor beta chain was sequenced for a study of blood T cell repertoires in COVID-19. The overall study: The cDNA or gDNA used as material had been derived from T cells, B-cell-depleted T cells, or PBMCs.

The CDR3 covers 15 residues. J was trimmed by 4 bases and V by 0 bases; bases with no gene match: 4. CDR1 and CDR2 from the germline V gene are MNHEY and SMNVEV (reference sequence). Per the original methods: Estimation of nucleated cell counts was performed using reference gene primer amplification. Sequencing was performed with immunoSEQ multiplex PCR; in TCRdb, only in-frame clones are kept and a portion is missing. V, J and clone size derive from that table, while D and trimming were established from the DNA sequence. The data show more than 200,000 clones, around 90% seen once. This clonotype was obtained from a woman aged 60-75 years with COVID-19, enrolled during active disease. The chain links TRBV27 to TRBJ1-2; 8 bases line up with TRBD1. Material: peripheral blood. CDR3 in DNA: TGTGCCAGCAGTTTATCGGGGACAGGCATCTATGGCTACACCTTC. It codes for CASSLSGTGIYGYTF.